The T cell receptor beta chain under discussion was sequenced for a study of blood T cell repertoires in COVID-19. Study context: COVID-19 samples from acute and convalescent phases originated in the United States, Italy and Spain.

Per the study methods: Estimation of nucleated cell counts was performed using reference gene primer amplification. Clones were read by immunoSEQ multiplex PCR, and TCRdb kept only the in-frame ones, dropping some. D and trimming come from the DNA, and the V and J calls and clone size come from that table. This sample yields around 110,000 clones, of which roughly four fifths are seen a single time; approximately 4.5% belongs to the top ten. The source is a woman aged 70-85 years with acute or convalescent COVID-19. Input material: peripheral blood.

The CDR3 region is CASSIGLAGGPSSYNEQFF. The CDR3 coding sequence is TGCGCCAGCAGCATAGGACTAGCGGGGGGGCCAAGCTCCTACAATGAGCAGTTCTTC. The rearrangement uses TRBV5-1 and TRBJ2-1; 15 positions match TRBD2. The germline gives CDR1 SGHRS, CDR2 YFSETQ. The V and J ends lost 4 bases and 0 bases, in that order; junction bases with no gene match: 8. CDR3 length: 19 residues.